This entry is about one T cell receptor (beta chain). Donors had nominal health at sampling but likely had unrecorded immune exposures. PCR was performed using 60 Vbeta and 13 Jbeta primers. The repertoire was sequenced with immunoSEQ multiplex PCR; TCRdb's copy has only in-frame clones and lacks some. The sample has 120,000 or so clones, around three quarters seen once. These data come from a study of cytomegalovirus exposure and HLA in healthy donors. With V trimmed by 3 bases and J by 1 base, 5 bases remained unmatched. The CDR3 has 17 residues. Germline CDR1 and CDR2: SGDLS and YYNGEE. The sequence derives from a woman aged 40-49 years in good health and CMV-seronegative. Sequencing used PBMCs. The chain combines TRBV9 with TRBJ2-3; 13 nucleotides agree with TRBD2. CDR3 bases: TGTGCCAGCAGCGCTACAGGGACTAGCGGGGGCACAGATACGCAGTATTTT. Translating it yields CASSATGTSGGTDTQYF.